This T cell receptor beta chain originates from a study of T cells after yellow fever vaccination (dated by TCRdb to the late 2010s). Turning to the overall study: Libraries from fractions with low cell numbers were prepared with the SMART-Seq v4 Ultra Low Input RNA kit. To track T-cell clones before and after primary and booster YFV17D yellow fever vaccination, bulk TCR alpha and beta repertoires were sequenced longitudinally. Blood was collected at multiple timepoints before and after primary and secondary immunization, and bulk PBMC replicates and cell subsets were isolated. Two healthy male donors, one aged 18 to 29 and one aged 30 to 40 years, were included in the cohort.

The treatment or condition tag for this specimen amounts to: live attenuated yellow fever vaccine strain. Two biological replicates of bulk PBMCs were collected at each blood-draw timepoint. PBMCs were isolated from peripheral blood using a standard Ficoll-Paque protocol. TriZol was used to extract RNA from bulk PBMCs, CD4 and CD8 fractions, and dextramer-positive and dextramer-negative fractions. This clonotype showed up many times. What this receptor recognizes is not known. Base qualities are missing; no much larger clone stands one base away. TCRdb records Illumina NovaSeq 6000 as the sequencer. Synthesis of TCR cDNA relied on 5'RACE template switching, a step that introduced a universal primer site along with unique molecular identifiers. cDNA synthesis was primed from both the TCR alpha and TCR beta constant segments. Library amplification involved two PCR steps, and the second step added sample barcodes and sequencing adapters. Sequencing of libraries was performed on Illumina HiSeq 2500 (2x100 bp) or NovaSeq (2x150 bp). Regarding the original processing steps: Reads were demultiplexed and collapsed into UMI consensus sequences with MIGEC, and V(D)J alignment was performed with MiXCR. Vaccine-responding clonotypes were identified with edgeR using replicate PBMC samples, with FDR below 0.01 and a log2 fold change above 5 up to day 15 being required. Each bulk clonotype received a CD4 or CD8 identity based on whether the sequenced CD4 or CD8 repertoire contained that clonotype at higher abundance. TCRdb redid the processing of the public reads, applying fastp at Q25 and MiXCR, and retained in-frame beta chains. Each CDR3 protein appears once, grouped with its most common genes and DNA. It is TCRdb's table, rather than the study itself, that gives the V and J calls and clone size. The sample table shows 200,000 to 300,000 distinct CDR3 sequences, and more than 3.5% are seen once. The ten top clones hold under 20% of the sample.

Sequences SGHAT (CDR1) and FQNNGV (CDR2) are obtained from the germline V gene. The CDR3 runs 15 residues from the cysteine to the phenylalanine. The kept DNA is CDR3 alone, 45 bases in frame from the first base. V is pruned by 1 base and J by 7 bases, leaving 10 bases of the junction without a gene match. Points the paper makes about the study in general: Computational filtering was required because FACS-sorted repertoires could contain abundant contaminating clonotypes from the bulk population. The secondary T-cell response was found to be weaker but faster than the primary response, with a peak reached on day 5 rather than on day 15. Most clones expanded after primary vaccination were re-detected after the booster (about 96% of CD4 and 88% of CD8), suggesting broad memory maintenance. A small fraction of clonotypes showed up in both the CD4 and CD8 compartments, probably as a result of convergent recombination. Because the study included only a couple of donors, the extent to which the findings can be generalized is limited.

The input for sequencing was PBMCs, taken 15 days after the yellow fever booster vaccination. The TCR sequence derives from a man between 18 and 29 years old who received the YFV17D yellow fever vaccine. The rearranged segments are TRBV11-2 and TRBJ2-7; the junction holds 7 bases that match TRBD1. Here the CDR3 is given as CASSLGQGVIMEQYF. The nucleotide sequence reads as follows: TGTGCCAGCAGCTTAGGGCAGGGGGTTATCATGGAGCAGTACTTC.